This T cell receptor (beta chain) was recorded in a study of blood T cells in healthy people across ages (dated by TCRdb to about 2015). Some background on the complete study: In model experiments, roughly one uniquely barcoded TCR beta cDNA molecule per two T cells was captured by template switching. To avoid experimental bias, donors of different ages were spread randomly across the sequencing lanes. Using deep sequencing normalized with unique cDNA molecular identifiers, the study measured how TCR beta repertoire diversity changes with age. The study analyzed two additional independent replicas of 1 million unique cDNA reads from the same blood draw for two donors, one aged 18 to 30 and one aged 80 or older. The donors were divided into four age groups: young (average about 16 years), middle-aged (around 37), aged (around 59) and long-lived (about 90). Overall study results and their limits: As age increased, observed TCR beta diversity per million T cells dropped in a roughly linear way, and a significant reduction was already evident by age 40. There was a strong correlation between observed TCR beta diversity and the percentage of naive T cells measured by flow cytometry. Estimates of total diversity based on one million sequenced T cells were considered lower bounds and underestimates. Compared with the aged group, more naive CD4+ T cells, fewer expanded clones and increased TCR diversity were shown by the long-lived group, suggesting age selection. The CMV infection status of donors was not known, potentially confounding age-related changes in expanded clonotypes. Bulk unsorted PBMC profiling prevented conclusive comparison of naive and antigen-experienced compartments.

The CDR3 has 14 amino acids, counting the end cysteine and phenylalanine. Left in the record is the CDR3 DNA by itself, 42 bases read in frame from the first base. CDR1 and CDR2, looked up from the germline V gene, are SGHDN and FVKESK. Trimming removed 0 bases from V and 12 bases from J; the gene matches leave 8 bases unexplained. There are a few counts of this clonotype. This clone's antigen is unknown. Per-nucleotide qualities are absent, and no much larger clonotype sits a single base away. The approximately 39 donors, aged about 6 to 100 years, were systemically healthy Caucasian individuals from Russia. Each donor gave about 9.7 milliliters of peripheral blood, drawn into EDTA-treated Vacutainer tubes. PBMCs were isolated by Ficoll-Paque density-gradient centrifugation, with at least 6 million obtained per sample. Total RNA was extracted from PBMCs with Trizol reagent, with at least 5 micrograms obtained per sample. For every donor, an aliquot of PBMCs went through flow cytometry to measure the percentages of naive CD45RAhigh/CD27high T cells.

Libraries were built with 5' RACE. TCRdb shows the sequencer as Illumina HiSeq 2500. A second 7 to 11 cycle PCR used a sample-barcoded 5' primer and a J-beta primer mix. A unique molecular identifier was introduced onto each TCR beta cDNA molecule by a template-switch 5' adaptor carrying 12 random nucleotides. Each sample yielded at least 3 million CDR3-containing paired-end reads. The Mint cDNA synthesis kit, primed by a TRBC-specific oligonucleotide, was used to synthesize first-strand cDNA from all RNA. Following uracil-DNA glycosylase treatment, a first 18-cycle PCR with universal primers M1SS and BC2_uni_R was performed on all cDNA. Per the source publication's procedure: For normalization, 1 million high-quality reads were randomly selected from each sample, with every read carrying a distinct molecular identifier. Reads with shared molecular identifiers were discarded instead of being binned into consensus sequences. CDR3 identification, clonotype clustering and error correction used MiTCR with a Q25 quality threshold and the strictest error-elimination algorithm. Lower-bound total TCR beta diversity was estimated with a nonparametric unseen species model using Euler transformation. TCRdb ran its own pipeline on the public reads, namely fastp trimming at Q25 and MiXCR clone calling, and kept in-frame beta chains. Rows merge per CDR3 protein into single entries with the most common DNA and genes. TCRdb's processing, not the authors', yielded these V and J calls. Recorded for this sample are around 320,000 distinct CDR3 sequences; around 30% of them occurred a single time. Of the sample, 25% to 35% falls within the top ten clones.

Source material: blood. The V and J genes are TRBV14 and TRBJ2-1; 7 bases in the junction line up with TRBD1. The TCR was taken from a woman between 65 and 79 years old in good health. DNA sequence: TGTGCCAGCAGCCAAGACCCCCGACAGGGACCGCAGTTCTTC. The encoded protein is CASSQDPRQGPQFF.